One and the same sample provided the 24 T cell receptor beta chains below, sequenced in a study of cytomegalovirus exposure and HLA in healthy donors. 13 Jbeta primers and 60 Vbeta primers were used for the PCR. Clones were sequenced by immunoSEQ multiplex PCR, and TCRdb holds only the in-frame ones, with some missing. The data contain approximately 81,000 clones, roughly 72% of them singletons. Sequencing input: PBMCs. The source is a woman aged 45-60 years in good health and CMV-seropositive.

This clone was detected once. The chain uses TRBV5-6 and TRBJ1-1; D is perhaps TRBD1 (5 bases). Trimming shortened V by 4 bases and J by 4 bases, and 14 bases separated the two germline ends. The CDR3 contains 14 residues. CDR1 SGHDT and CDR2 YYEEEE come from the germline V gene. CDR3 residues: CASSGDYGGTEAFF. In DNA form, the CDR3 reads TGTGCCAGCAGCGGGGACTACGGGGGCACTGAAGCTTTCTTT. Together with reference TRBV5-6 and TRBJ1-1, the CDR3 gives the full variable domain: DAGVTQSPTHLIKTRGQQVTLRCSPKSGHDTVSWYQQALGQGPQFIFQYYEEEERQRGNFPDRFSGHQFPNYSSELNVNALLLGDSALYLCASSGDYGGTEAFFGQGTRLTVV.

This clone was found a few times. The chain recombines TRBV28 with TRBJ2-1; maybe TRBD2 (7 bases). The germline V and J ends were trimmed by 3 bases and 7 bases, with 16 bases remaining between them. Germline values: CDR1 MDHEN, CDR2 SYDVKM. The CDR3 is made up of 15 amino acids. CDR3 DNA: TGTGCCAGCAGTTTTTGGTGGGAGGGGGAAAATGAGCAGTTCTTC. Translated: CASSFWWEGENEQFF.

The chain combines TRBV19 with TRBJ2-7; TRBD1 agrees at 8 bases. The CDR3 has 15 residues. Per germline, CDR1 LNHDA and CDR2 SQIVND (reference sequence). The V segment lost 5 bases and the J segment 3 bases; nucleotides outside the gene matches: 9. The CDR3 region has the DNA TGTGCCAGTAGTCCCCTGGACAGGGATTTCTACGAGCAGTACTTC. Encoded protein: CASSPLDRDFYEQYF.

The rearrangement joins TRBV27 to TRBJ2-3; maybe TRBD2 (6 bases). The CDR3 extends over 15 amino acids. Deletions cut 6 bases from V and 0 bases from J, with 13 bases between. CDR1 is MNHEY and CDR2 is SMNVEV in the germline V gene (reference sequence). CDR3 sequence reads: CASSRLGTSTDTQYF. As DNA, the CDR3 is TGTGCCAGCAGCAGACTAGGGACTAGCACAGATACGCAGTATTTT.

This clone showed up just a few times. This sequence joins TRBV6-4 and TRBJ2-3; 9 bases are shared with TRBD2. The CDR3 runs to 14 residues. Germline-derived CDR1 and CDR2 are MRHNA and SNTAGT. V shed 4 bases and J 1 base; nucleotides not matched to a gene: 0. DNA for the CDR3: TGTGCCAGCAGTGGGACTAGCGGCACAGATACGCAGTATTTT. Its protein product is CASSGTSGTDTQYF.

The V and J genes are TRBV10-1 and TRBJ2-1, with D possibly matching TRBD1 (5 bases). Trimming took 7 bases from V and 1 from J, leaving 11 bases between them. The germline V gene has CDR1 WNHNN and CDR2 SYGVQD (reference sequence). The CDR3 sequence is 14 residues long. The CDR3 here is CASKGLVSYNEQFF. In DNA form, the CDR3 reads TGCGCCAGCAAGGGGCTAGTTTCCTACAATGAGCAGTTCTTC.

Only a few counts were recorded for this clone. The rearrangement joins TRBV5-4 to TRBJ1-3, with TRBD1 identical over 7 bases. The CDR3 contains 17 residues. Germline CDR1 and CDR2: SGHNT and YYREEE (reference sequence). Trimming cost V 3 bases and J 3 bases; bases outside gene matches: 12. The CDR3 here is CASSSGLTQGFGNTIYF. DNA of the CDR3: TGTGCCAGCAGCTCGGGATTAACACAGGGGTTTGGAAACACCATATATTTT.

The CDR3 sequence is CASSLAGYRTEAFF. In DNA form, the CDR3 reads TGTGCCAGCAGCTTGGCAGGGTATCGGACTGAAGCTTTCTTT. The chain carries TRBV5-6 and TRBJ1-1, with D possibly matching TRBD1 (5 bases). This CDR3 is 14 amino acids long. V was shortened by 0 bases and J by 5 bases, with 11 bases between the two germline ends. The germline gives CDR1 SGHDT, CDR2 YYEEEE.

The chain recombines TRBV7-3 with TRBJ1-1; D is undetermined. Germline lookup yields CDR1 SGHTA and CDR2 FQGTGA. This CDR3 contains 15 residues. The ends were cut back, 1 base at V and 2 bases at J, with 11 bases in the middle. CDR3 nucleotide sequence: TGTGCCAGCAGCTTAAGTCTGGCAGGCAACACTGAAGCTTTCTTT. Protein product: CASSLSLAGNTEAFF.

J is TRBJ2-1 and V is TRBV6-6; 7 nucleotides match TRBD2. This CDR3 has 14 amino acids. The J segment lost 13 bases and the V segment lost 0 bases, leaving 9 bases of the junction unmatched. Germline V lookup: CDR1 MNHNY, CDR2 SVGAGI (reference sequence). CDR3: CASSYSGDYENQFF. DNA for the CDR3: TGTGCCAGCAGTTACTCGGGGGACTACGAAAATCAGTTCTTC.

This chain uses TRBV27 with TRBJ2-7; 8 nucleotides agree with TRBD1. The ends lost 3 bases at V and 7 bases at J; junction bases unmatched: 5. Germline lookup yields CDR1 MNHEY and CDR2 SMNVEV (reference sequence). This CDR3 comprises 13 residues. In DNA, the CDR3 is TGTGCCAGCAGTTTCCCCGACAGGGGTGAGCAGTACTTC. Amino acid sequence: CASSFPDRGEQYF.

V is TRBV5-1 and J is TRBJ2-1; TRBD2 is a possible D gene (6 bases). Germline CDR1 SGHRS, CDR2 YFSETQ. The CDR3 has 13 amino acids. Trimming stripped 4 bases from V and 8 bases from J, with 13 bases between. This chain's CDR3 is CASSPSEFDEQFF. The CDR3 nucleotides are TGCGCCAGCAGCCCTAGCGAATTCGATGAGCAGTTCTTC.

This clone was observed a handful of times. The rearrangement links TRBV5-6 to TRBJ1-4; D not resolved. V lost 2 bases and J lost 0, with 11 bases in between. Germline CDR1 and CDR2: SGHDT and YYEEEE. The CDR3 contains 16 residues. The CDR3 DNA follows: TGTGCCAGCAGCTTTGGGGAGGGCTCAACTAATGAAAAACTGTTTTTT. It specifies CASSFGEGSTNEKLFF.

This sequence joins TRBV30 and TRBJ2-3, with a possible D match to TRBD1 (6 bases). The CDR3 covers 15 residues. Germline V gives CDR1 GTSNPN, CDR2 SVGIG (reference sequence). Trimming cost V 5 bases and J 2 bases, with 17 bases left between them. The CDR3 DNA sequence: TGTGCCTGGGAGCCCGGACAGAAAAACACAGATACGCAGTATTTT. This sequence encodes CAWEPGQKNTDTQYF.

V and J are TRBV27 and TRBJ2-7; TRBD2 aligns across 7 bases. After removal of 3 bases from V and 11 bases from J, the junction contained 4 bases not matched to a gene. This CDR3 is 11 amino acids long. Looked up from germline, CDR1 is MNHEY and CDR2 is SMNVEV (reference sequence). CDR3 DNA sequence: TGTGCCAGCAGTTTGGGGGGGTCTGAGTACTTC. Its protein product is CASSLGGSEYF.

The chain has TRBV28 and TRBJ2-2, with no clear D. Per the germline V gene, CDR1 is MDHEN and CDR2 is SYDVKM. Trimming removed 6 bases from V and 4 bases from J, with 9 bases in between. The CDR3 consists of 13 residues. The CDR3 coding sequence is TGTGCCAGCAGGCGCCGCGCCACCGGGGAGCTGTTTTTT. Its protein is CASRRRATGELFF.

The table lists this clone with a count of one. This chain connects TRBV19 to TRBJ1-2; 9 bases map to TRBD1. The CDR3 is 15 residues long. The germline V gene has CDR1 LNHDA and CDR2 SQIVND (reference sequence). V shed 5 bases and J 3 bases; nucleotides not matched to a gene: 7. The CDR3 sequence is CASSPDRGFYYGYTF. CDR3 DNA sequence: TGTGCCAGTAGTCCGGACAGGGGATTTTACTATGGCTACACCTTC.

The chain has TRBV5-4 and TRBJ1-4; 8 bases match TRBD1. The CDR3 consists of 15 residues. Germline assignment: CDR1 SGHNT and CDR2 YYREEE (reference sequence). Trimming removed 3 bases from V and 3 bases from J; junction bases left unmatched: 4. The CDR3 nucleotides read TGTGCCAGCAGCTCCCAGGGGGCGTCTAATGAAAAACTGTTTTTT. This codes for CASSSQGASNEKLFF.

The V and J genes are TRBV9 and TRBJ1-1; no clear D gene. There are 15 residues in the CDR3. The V end lost 0 bases, the J end lost 1 base, and 10 bases lay between the germline ends. Germline V gene lookup returns CDR1 SGDLS and CDR2 YYNGEE. CDR3 sequence reads: CASSVGTVWNTEAFF. The DNA for the CDR3 is TGTGCCAGCAGCGTAGGAACAGTATGGAACACTGAAGCTTTCTTT. Combining the CDR3 with reference TRBV9 and TRBJ1-1 gives the whole variable domain DSGVTQTPKHLITATGQRVTLRCSPRSGDLSVYWYQQSLDQGLQFLIQYYNGEERAKGNILERFSAQQFPDLHSELNLSSLELGDSALYFCASSVGTVWNTEAFFGQGTRLTVV.

Notes on this clone: An end of the junction does not agree with germline; a read error may underlie this. The gene calls are TRBV7-7 and TRBJ2-5; 11 bases are shared with TRBD1. Per germline, CDR1 SSHAT and CDR2 FNYEAQ (reference sequence). This CDR3 is built from 14 residues. The CDR3 DNA reads TGTGCTAGCAGCCGGGACAGGGGGCAAGAGACCCAGTACTTC. As protein: CASSRDRGQETQYF.

A single count supports this clone. This rearrangement joins TRBV30 to TRBJ1-3; TRBD1 aligns across 7 bases. The J segment lost 2 bases and the V segment lost 5 bases, leaving 15 bases of the junction unmatched. The germline V gene has CDR1 GTSNPN and CDR2 SVGIG (reference sequence). The CDR3 length is 17 residues. The CDR3 loop is CAWSTIRGRGPGNTIYF. The CDR3 coding sequence is TGTGCCTGGTCGACCATTAGGGGGCGAGGGCCTGGAAACACCATATATTTT.

This clone has just a few counts. The J gene is TRBJ2-2, the V gene TRBV4-2, with 13 positions matching TRBD2. V was pared by 4 bases and J by 0 bases, with 8 bases of the junction left unmatched. There are 19 residues in the CDR3. The germline gives CDR1 LGHNA, CDR2 YNFKEQ. CDR3 DNA: TGTGCCAGCAGCCGCCTAGGGACTAGCGGGGTTTCGAACACCGGGGAGCTGTTTTTT. Amino acid sequence: CASSRLGTSGVSNTGELFF.

The gene calls are TRBV6-5 and TRBJ2-7; possibly TRBD1 for D (5 bases). In germline, CDR1 is MNHEY, CDR2 SVGAGI. This CDR3 comprises 14 residues. The ends were cut back, 10 bases at V and 5 bases at J, with 21 bases in the middle. The CDR3 reads CATGRRQLADEQYF. The CDR3 coding sequence is TGTGCCACCGGCCGGCGACAGTTGGCGGACGAGCAGTACTTC.

In its sample, this clone was seen a few times. CDR3 DNA sequence: TGTGCCAGCAGTGAAGTTCCGGGACTTCAAGAGACCCAGTACTTC. Its protein product is CASSEVPGLQETQYF. This sequence joins TRBV2 and TRBJ2-5; perhaps TRBD2 as D (6 bases). Trimming cost V 1 base and J 2 bases, with 11 bases left between them. The germline gives CDR1 SNHLY, CDR2 FYNNEI. The CDR3 extends over 15 amino acids.